Below are 3 T cell receptor beta chains sequenced from a single sample in a study of PD-L1 blockade in urothelial cancer. The protocol was immunoSEQ multiplex PCR, while the TCRdb copy is restricted to in-frame clones and leaves out a portion. Among about 70,000 clones listed, 84% were seen once. The sample in question was PBMCs, obtained around atezolizumab (anti-PD-L1) treatment. Receptors were obtained from an older man with urothelial cancer.

This clone was picked up a small number of times. The J gene is TRBJ1-3, the V gene TRBV6-5, with 7 bases fitting TRBD1. The ends lost 7 bases at V and 3 bases at J; junction bases unmatched: 9. The germline V gene has CDR1 MNHEY and CDR2 SVGAGI. The CDR3 totals 15 residues. The CDR3 sequence: CASKSDRDIGNTIYF. The CDR3 DNA reads TGTGCCAGCAAATCCGACAGGGATATTGGAAACACCATATATTTT.

The rearrangement links TRBV5-6 to TRBJ2-3; D gene ambiguous. CDR1 is SGHDT and CDR2 is YYEEEE in the germline V gene. V was trimmed by 0 bases and J by 4 bases, leaving 9 bases between them. This CDR3 contains 14 residues. Here the CDR3 reads CASSLGHLADTQYF. The CDR3 nucleotides read TGTGCCAGCAGCTTGGGACATCTCGCAGATACGCAGTATTTT.

V and J are TRBV14 and TRBJ2-7, with 9 bases fitting TRBD1. From germline, CDR1 is SGHDN and CDR2 FVKESK. The CDR3 covers 13 residues. V trimming: 4 bases; J trimming: 7 bases; junction bases outside the gene matches: 5. The CDR3 loop is CASSPTGGGEQYF. The CDR3, as DNA: TGTGCCAGCAGCCCGACAGGGGGAGGTGAGCAGTACTTC.